This TCR beta chain was captured in a study of PD-1 blockade in mismatch repair-deficient tumors. This clone was observed a handful of times. Its antigen is undetermined. The method was immunoSEQ multiplex PCR; TCRdb's version includes in-frame clones alone and lacks a portion of them. This sample has over 100,000 clones, with about three quarters found just once. Per the germline V gene, CDR1 is SQVTM and CDR2 is ANQGSEA. This CDR3 has 14 amino acids. With 6 bases removed from V and 4 bases from J, the gap between germline ends came to 16 bases. TCR sequencing covered a few patients who responded to pembrolizumab. Study-wide results and caveats: Tumor-resident clones, often undetectable pretreatment in blood, expanded then contracted after pembrolizumab.

This sequence joins TRBV29-1 and TRBJ2-1, with a weak D call TRBD2 (6 bases). Specimen: peripheral blood, collected roughly 60 weeks after starting pembrolizumab. This sequence was found in an adult with mismatch repair-deficient cancer. The DNA of the CDR3 is TGCAGCGTGGCTATTAGCGGAGCTTACAATGAGCAGTTCTTC. Its protein is CSVAISGAYNEQFF.